A single T cell receptor (beta chain) is shown here with its context. The antigen remains unidentified. This entry belongs to a study of T cell clonotyping in hematopoietic cell transplantation. Study-wide points: After transplant, recipient diversity fell while pathologically expanded clonotypes grew through day 180. Few recipient clonotypes overlapped donors; over 95% were de novo at given depth.

Blood collection times were about day -28 and days 30, 100, 180 posttransplant. Trimming shortened V by 4 bases and J by 2 bases, and 15 bases separated the two germline ends. This CDR3 has 15 residues. Germline CDR1 is SQVTM and CDR2 is ANQGSEA. The protocol was immunoSEQ multiplex PCR, while the TCRdb copy is restricted to in-frame clones and leaves out a portion. This sample yields 5,000 to 7,500 clones, of which around 90% are seen a single time; approximately 7.6% belongs to the top ten. This sequence originates from a male patient between 40 and 50 years old who had an allogeneic stem cell transplant from an unrelated donor, so the T cells may come from the graft donor. Some clones in this sample may be carry-over from other donors' samples. This specimen consisted of peripheral blood mononuclear cells, obtained 100 days after allogeneic stem cell transplant. The chain uses TRBV29-1 and TRBJ1-5; no firm D call. CDR3 amino acids: CSVADGFLGNQPQHF. The CDR3 coding sequence is TGCAGCGTTGCCGACGGTTTCCTGGGCAATCAGCCCCAGCATTTT.